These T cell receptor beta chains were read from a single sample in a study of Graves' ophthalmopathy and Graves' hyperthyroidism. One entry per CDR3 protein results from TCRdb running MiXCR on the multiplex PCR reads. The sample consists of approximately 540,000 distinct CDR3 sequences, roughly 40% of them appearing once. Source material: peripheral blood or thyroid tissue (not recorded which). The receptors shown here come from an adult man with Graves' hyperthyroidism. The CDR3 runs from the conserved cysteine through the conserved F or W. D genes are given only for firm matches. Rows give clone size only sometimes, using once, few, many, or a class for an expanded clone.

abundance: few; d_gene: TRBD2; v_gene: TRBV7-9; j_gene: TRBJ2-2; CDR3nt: TGTGCCAGCAGCTTGGCTAGCGGGATATACAATGAGCAGTTTTTT; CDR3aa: CASSLASGIYNEQFF
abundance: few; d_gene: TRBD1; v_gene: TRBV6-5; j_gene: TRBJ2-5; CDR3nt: TGTGCCAGCAGTTACTCTGGGACAGGGGTAAAGGGAGAGACCCAGTACTTC; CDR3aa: CASSYSGTGVKGETQYF
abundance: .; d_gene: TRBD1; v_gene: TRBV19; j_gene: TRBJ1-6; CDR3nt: TGTGCCAGTAGTATCATCCAAGGACAGGGGGGTCGGTCACCCCTCCACTTT; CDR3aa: CASSIIQGQGGRSPLHF
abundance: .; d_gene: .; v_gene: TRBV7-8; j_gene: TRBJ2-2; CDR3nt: TGTGCCAGCAGCCCGGGACAGTACGGGAGCGGGGAGCTGTTTTTT; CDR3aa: CASSPGQYGSGELFF
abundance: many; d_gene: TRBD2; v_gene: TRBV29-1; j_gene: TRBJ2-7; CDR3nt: TGCAGCGTTGGCAGGGGACTAGCGGGAGGAATAGTCTCCTACGAGCAGTACTTC; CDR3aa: CSVGRGLAGGIVSYEQYF
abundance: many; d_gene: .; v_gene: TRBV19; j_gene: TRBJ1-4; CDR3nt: TGTGCCAGTAGTATGGGTGCAACTAATGAAAAACTGTTTTTT; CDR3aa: CASSMGATNEKLFF
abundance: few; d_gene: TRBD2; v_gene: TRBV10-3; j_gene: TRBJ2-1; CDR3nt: TGTGCCATCACTCCGACTAGCGGAAATGAGCAGTTCTTC; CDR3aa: CAITPTSGNEQFF
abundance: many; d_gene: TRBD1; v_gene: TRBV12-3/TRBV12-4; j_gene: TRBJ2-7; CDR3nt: TGTGCCAGCAGTGGACGGACAGGGGGCGATGGCGAGCAGTACTTC; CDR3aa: CASSGRTGGDGEQYF
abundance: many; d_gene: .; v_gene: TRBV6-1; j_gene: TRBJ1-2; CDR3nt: TGTGCCAGCTTTAAGACAGATTTCTATGGCTACACCTTC; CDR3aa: CASFKTDFYGYTF
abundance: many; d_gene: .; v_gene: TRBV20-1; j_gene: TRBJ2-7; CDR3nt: TGCAGTGCTAGAGATCTCTCCAGGGGGAGGGCATACGAGCAGTACTTC; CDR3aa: CSARDLSRGRAYEQYF